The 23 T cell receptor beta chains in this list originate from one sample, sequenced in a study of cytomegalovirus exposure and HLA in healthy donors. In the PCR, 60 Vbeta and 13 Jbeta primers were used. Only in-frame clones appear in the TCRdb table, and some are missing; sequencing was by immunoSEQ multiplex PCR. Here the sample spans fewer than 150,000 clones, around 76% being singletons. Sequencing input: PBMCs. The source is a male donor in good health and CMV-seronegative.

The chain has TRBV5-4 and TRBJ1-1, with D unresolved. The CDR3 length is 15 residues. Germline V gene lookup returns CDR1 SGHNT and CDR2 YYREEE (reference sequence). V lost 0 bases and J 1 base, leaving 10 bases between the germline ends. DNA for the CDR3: TGTGCCAGCAGCTTGGCACGCGGCGGGAACACTGAAGCTTTCTTT. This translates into CASSLARGGNTEAFF. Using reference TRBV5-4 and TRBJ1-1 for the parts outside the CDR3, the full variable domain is ETGVTQSPTHLIKTRGQQVTLRCSSQSGHNTVSWYQQALGQGPQFIFQYYREEENGRGNFPPRFSGLQFPNYSSELNVNALELDDSALYLCASSLARGGNTEAFFGQGTRLTVV.

CDR3 bases: TGTGCCAGCATAAACTGGCAGAGCGGGAGTGATGAGCAGTTCTTC. Protein sequence: CASINWQSGSDEQFF. V gene TRBV27 combines with J gene TRBJ2-1; 8 bases are shared with TRBD2. CDR3 length: 15 amino acids. Looked up from germline, CDR1 is MNHEY and CDR2 is SMNVEV (reference sequence). Trimming took 7 bases from V and 8 from J; bases not matched to a gene: 13.

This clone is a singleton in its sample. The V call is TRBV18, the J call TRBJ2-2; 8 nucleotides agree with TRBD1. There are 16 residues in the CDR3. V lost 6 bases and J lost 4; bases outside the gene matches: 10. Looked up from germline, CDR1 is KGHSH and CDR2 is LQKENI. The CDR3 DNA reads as TGTGCCAGCTCTCCGACAGGGGCTGGATTCACCGGGGAGCTGTTTTTT. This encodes CASSPTGAGFTGELFF.

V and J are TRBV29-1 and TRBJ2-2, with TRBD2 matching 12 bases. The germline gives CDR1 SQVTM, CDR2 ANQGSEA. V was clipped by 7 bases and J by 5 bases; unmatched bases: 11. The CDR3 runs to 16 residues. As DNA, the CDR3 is TGCAGCGCTAGGGGACTAGCGGGTTTAGGGACCGGGGAGCTGTTTTTT. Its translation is CSARGLAGLGTGELFF.

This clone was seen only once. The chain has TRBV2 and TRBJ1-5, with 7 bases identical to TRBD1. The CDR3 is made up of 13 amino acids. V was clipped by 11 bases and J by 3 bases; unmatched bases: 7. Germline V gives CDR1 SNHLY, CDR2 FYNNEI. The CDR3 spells CAAGTDTNQPQHF. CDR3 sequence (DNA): TGTGCCGCCGGGACAGACACCAATCAGCCCCAGCATTTT.

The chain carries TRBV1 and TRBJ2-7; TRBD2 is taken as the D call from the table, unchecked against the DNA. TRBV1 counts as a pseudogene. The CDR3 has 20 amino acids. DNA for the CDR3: TGCACCAGCAGCCAAGTAGAACGCGGGGTCCATAGGTGGGCCTCCTACGAGCAGTACTTC. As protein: CTSSQVERGVHRWASYEQYF.

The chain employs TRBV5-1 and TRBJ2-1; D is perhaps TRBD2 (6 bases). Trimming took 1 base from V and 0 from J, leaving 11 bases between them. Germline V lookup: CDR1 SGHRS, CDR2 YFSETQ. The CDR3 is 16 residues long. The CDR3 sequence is CASSLTSQSSYNEQFF. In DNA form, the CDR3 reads TGCGCCAGCAGCTTGACTAGCCAGAGCTCCTACAATGAGCAGTTCTTC.

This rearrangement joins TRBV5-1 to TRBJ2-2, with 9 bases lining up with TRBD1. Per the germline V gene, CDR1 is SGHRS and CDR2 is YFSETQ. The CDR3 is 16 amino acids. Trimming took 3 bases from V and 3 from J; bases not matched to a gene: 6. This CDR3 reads CASSSNRGPYTGELFF. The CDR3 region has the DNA TGCGCCAGCAGCTCGAACAGGGGGCCTTACACCGGGGAGCTGTTTTTT.

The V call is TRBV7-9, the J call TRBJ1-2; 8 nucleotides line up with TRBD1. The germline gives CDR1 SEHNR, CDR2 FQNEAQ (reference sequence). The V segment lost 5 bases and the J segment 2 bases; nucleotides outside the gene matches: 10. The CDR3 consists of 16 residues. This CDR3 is CASSKGQGLDNYGYTF. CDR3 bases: TGTGCCAGCAGCAAAGGACAGGGCCTTGACAACTATGGCTACACCTTC.

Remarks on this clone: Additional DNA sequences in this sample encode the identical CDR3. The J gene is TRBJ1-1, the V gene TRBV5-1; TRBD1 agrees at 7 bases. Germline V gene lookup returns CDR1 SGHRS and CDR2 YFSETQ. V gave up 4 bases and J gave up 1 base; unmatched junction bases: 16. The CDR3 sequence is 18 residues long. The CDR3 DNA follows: TGCGCCAGCAGCCTGGTCAGAGGGGGCGCGACGGCGAACACTGAAGCTTTCTTT. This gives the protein CASSLVRGGATANTEAFF.

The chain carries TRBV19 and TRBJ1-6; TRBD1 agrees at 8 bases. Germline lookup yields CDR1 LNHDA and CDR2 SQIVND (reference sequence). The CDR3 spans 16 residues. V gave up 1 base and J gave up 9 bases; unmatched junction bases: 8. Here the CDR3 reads CASSIGTGKARSPLHF. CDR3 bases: TGTGCCAGTAGTATAGGGACAGGGAAGGCTCGTTCACCCCTCCACTTT.

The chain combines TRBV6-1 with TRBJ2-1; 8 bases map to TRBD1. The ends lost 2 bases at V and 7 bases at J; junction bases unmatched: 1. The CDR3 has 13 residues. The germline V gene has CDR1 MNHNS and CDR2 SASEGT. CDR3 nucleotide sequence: TGTGCCAGCAGTGAAAACAGGGGGAATGAGCAGTTCTTC. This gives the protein CASSENRGNEQFF.

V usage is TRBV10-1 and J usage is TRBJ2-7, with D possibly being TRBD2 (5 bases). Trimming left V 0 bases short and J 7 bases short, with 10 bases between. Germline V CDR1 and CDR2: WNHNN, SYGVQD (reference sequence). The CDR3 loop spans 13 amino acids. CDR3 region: CASSESSRGEQYF. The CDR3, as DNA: TGCGCCAGCAGTGAGTCGTCAAGAGGGGAGCAGTACTTC.

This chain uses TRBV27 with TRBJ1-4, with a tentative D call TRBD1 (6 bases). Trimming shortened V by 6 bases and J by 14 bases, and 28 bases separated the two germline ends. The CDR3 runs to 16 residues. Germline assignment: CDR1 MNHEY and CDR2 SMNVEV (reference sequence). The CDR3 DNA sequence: TGTGCCAGCAGAGAGGGAGGGACAACCCCCGGGGGTATGCTGTTTTTT. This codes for CASREGGTTPGGMLFF.

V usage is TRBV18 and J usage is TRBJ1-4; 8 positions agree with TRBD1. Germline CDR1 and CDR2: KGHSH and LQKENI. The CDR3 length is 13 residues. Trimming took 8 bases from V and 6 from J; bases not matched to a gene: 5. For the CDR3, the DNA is TGTGCCAGCAGACAGGGGCAGGATGAAAAACTGTTTTTT. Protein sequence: CASRQGQDEKLFF.

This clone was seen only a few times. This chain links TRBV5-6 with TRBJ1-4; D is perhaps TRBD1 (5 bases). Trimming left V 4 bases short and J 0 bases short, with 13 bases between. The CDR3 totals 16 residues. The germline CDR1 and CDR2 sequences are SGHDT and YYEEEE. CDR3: CASSTDRQPTNEKLFF. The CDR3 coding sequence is TGTGCCAGCAGCACCGACAGACAACCAACTAATGAAAAACTGTTTTTT.

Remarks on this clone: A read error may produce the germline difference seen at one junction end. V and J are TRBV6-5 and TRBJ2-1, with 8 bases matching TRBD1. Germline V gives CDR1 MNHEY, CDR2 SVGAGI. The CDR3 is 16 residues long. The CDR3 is CARSYVGQVSFNEQFF. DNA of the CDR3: TGTGCCCGCAGTTACGTGGGACAGGTTTCCTTCAATGAGCAGTTCTTC.

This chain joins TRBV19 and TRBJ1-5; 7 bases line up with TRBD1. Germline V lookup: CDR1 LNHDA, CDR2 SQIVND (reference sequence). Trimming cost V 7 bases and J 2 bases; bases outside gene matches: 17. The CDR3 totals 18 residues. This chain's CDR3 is CASTPGGGIGLGNQPQHF. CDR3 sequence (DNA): TGTGCCAGTACCCCGGGAGGGGGCATAGGTTTGGGCAATCAGCCCCAGCATTTT.

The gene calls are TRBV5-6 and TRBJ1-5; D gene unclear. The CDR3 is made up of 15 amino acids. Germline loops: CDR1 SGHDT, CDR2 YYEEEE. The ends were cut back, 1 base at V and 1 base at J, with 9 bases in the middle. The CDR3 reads CASSLRGLSNQPQHF. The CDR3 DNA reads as TGTGCCAGCAGCTTGCGCGGGTTGAGCAATCAGCCCCAGCATTTT.

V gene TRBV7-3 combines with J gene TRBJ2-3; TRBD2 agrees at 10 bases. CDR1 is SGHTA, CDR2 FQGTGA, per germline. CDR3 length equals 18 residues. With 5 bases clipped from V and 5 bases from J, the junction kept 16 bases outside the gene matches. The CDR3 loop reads CASSPAGPSGRAVDTQYF. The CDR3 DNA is TGTGCCAGCAGCCCCGCAGGGCCGAGCGGGAGGGCCGTAGATACGCAGTATTTT.

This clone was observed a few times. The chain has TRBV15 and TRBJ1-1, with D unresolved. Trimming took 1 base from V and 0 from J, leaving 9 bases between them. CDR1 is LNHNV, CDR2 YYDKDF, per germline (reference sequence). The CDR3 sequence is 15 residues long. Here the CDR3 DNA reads TGTGCCACCAGCAGAGCCACAATAATGAACACTGAAGCTTTCTTT. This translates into CATSRATIMNTEAFF. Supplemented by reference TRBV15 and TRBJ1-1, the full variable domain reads DAMVIQNPRYQVTQFGKPVTLSCSQTLNHNVMYWYQQKSSQAPKLLFHYYDKDFNNEADTPDNFQSRRPNTSFCFLDIRSPGLGDTAMYLCATSRATIMNTEAFFGQGTRLTVV.

The CDR3 DNA reads TGTGCCAGCAGCAGACAATTGACAGGAGATTACAATGAGCAGTTCTTC. Translated, it gives CASSRQLTGDYNEQFF. The chain uses TRBV9 and TRBJ2-1; weak D call: TRBD1 (6 bases). The V end was cut by 4 bases, the J end by 4 bases, with 18 bases between. Germline lookup yields CDR1 SGDLS and CDR2 YYNGEE. This CDR3 spans 16 amino acids.

The CDR3 region has the DNA TGTGCCAGCAGTCCCTTATTAGCGGGTGTGACGAACACCGGGGAGCTGTTTTTT. Translated, it gives CASSPLLAGVTNTGELFF. This rearrangement joins TRBV25-1 to TRBJ2-2; 7 bases fit TRBD2. The length of the CDR3 is 18 residues. Trimming cost V 5 bases and J 0 bases; bases outside gene matches: 12. CDR1 MGHDK and CDR2 SYGVNS come from the germline V gene.